This TCR beta chain comes out of a study of blood T cell repertoires in COVID-19. On the study more broadly: The United States, Italy and Spain were the sources of the acute and convalescent COVID-19 samples. The cDNA or gDNA used as material had been derived from T cells, B-cell-depleted T cells, or PBMCs.

The authors' processing: Cell counts per sample came from amplifying reference gene primers. The assay was immunoSEQ multiplex PCR, and TCRdb's table has in-frame clones only and misses some. V, J and clone size are those of that table, while D and trimming were read from the DNA. The data show some 14,000 clones, about 88% seen once. V lost 6 bases, J lost 2 bases, and 5 bases stayed unmatched. CDR1 and CDR2 (germline): SGHTA, FQGNSA. This CDR3 is 14 amino acids long. The genes are TRBV7-2 and TRBJ2-7; 9 bases line up with TRBD2. What was sequenced was peripheral blood. The sequence was obtained from a human donor in a cohort sampled during active COVID-19. Here the CDR3 reads CASSLAGQPYEQYF. In DNA form, the CDR3 reads TGTGCCAGCAGTCTAGCGGGACAGCCCTACGAGCAGTACTTC.